The 10 T cell receptor beta chains reported below all come from one sample, sequenced in a study of cytomegalovirus exposure and HLA in healthy donors. Amplification used 60 Vbeta primers and 13 Jbeta primers. Profiled with immunoSEQ multiplex PCR; TCRdb holds only in-frame clones, not every one. The table shows 130,000 or so clones, with about 74% occurring only once. What was sequenced was PBMCs. These receptors were collected from a male donor in good health and CMV-seronegative.

The rearrangement joins TRBV7-2 to TRBJ1-1; D is unclear. Germline lookup yields CDR1 SGHTA and CDR2 FQGNSA. V was cut by 1 base and J by 1 base, with 7 bases left in between. The CDR3 has 14 residues. This chain's CDR3 is CASSLVLANTEAFF. CDR3 nucleotides: TGTGCCAGCAGCTTAGTATTAGCGAACACTGAAGCTTTCTTT.

Comment on this clone: The junction does not match germline at one end; this may be a read error. The rearrangement joins TRBV30 to TRBJ1-2; weak D call: TRBD1 (5 bases). Looked up from germline, CDR1 is GTSNPN and CDR2 is SVGIG (reference sequence). This CDR3 is 14 amino acids long. The CDR3 region has the DNA TGTGCCTGGAGCGGTCTCACAGGAGTGGATGGCCACACCTTC. Translating gives CAWSGLTGVDGHTF.

This clone was detected once. V gene TRBV28 combines with J gene TRBJ1-5; a weak D match, TRBD1 (6 bases). Germline V gene data show CDR1 as MDHEN and CDR2 as SYDVKM. The ends were cut back, 5 bases at V and 6 bases at J, with 8 bases in the middle. This CDR3 is 12 amino acids long. The CDR3 loop is CASSAQGQPQHF. Here the CDR3 DNA reads TGTGCCAGCAGTGCACAGGGTCAGCCCCAGCATTTT.

The genes are TRBV11-1 and TRBJ2-7; 7 positions agree with TRBD1. The CDR3 is made up of 13 amino acids. V lost 1 base to trimming and J lost 5 bases; unmatched junction nucleotides: 2. Germline CDR1 SGHAT, CDR2 FQDESV (reference sequence). CDR3 region: CASSLVTGNEQYF. In DNA form, the CDR3 reads TGTGCCAGCAGCTTAGTGACAGGGAACGAGCAGTACTTC.

The chain links TRBV21-1 to TRBJ2-7; the table assigns TRBD1, which was not confirmed against the DNA. TRBV21-1 is tagged as a pseudogene. CDR3 length: 14 residues. In DNA, the CDR3 is TGTGCCGGACGAGGGACAGGGGGCGCGTACGAGCAGTACTTC. It yields the protein CAGRGTGGAYEQYF.

The chain employs TRBV6-5 and TRBJ2-7; no clear D gene. V was cut by 3 bases and J by 7 bases, with 13 bases left in between. The germline V gene has CDR1 MNHEY and CDR2 SVGAGI. This CDR3 is built from 13 residues. DNA for the CDR3: TGTGCCAGCAGTTATATCCCACTCGGGGAGCAGTACTTC. It translates to CASSYIPLGEQYF.

This chain connects TRBV5-1 to TRBJ2-1; D remains unclear. This CDR3 is built from 14 residues. Germline lookup yields CDR1 SGHRS and CDR2 YFSETQ. Trimming took off 2 bases at V and 8 bases at J, with 14 bases between the two ends. CDR3 amino acids: CASSLDSHWDEQFF. The CDR3 bases are TGCGCCAGCAGCTTAGACTCCCACTGGGATGAGCAGTTCTTC.

The chain couples TRBV7-8 to TRBJ1-1; D is unresolved. The CDR3 runs to 13 residues. With 10 bases removed from V and 2 bases from J, the gap between germline ends came to 14 bases. Germline CDR1 reads SGHVS; CDR2 reads FQNEAQ. The CDR3 loop reads CATTVVPNTEAFF. The CDR3 DNA sequence: TGTGCCACCACGGTTGTCCCAAACACTGAAGCTTTCTTT. Together with reference TRBV7-8 and TRBJ1-1, the CDR3 gives the full variable domain: GAGVSQSPRYKVAKRGQDVALRCDPISGHVSLFWYQQALGQGPEFLTYFQNEAQLDKSGLPSDRFFAERPEGSVSTLKIQRTQQEDSAVYLCATTVVPNTEAFFGQGTRLTVV.

CDR3 residues: CASRADGGAGELFF. In nucleotides, the CDR3 is TGTGCCAGCAGGGCAGATGGGGGGGCCGGGGAGCTGTTTTTT. The chain employs TRBV2 and TRBJ2-2, with 7 bases lining up with TRBD2. J lost 6 bases, V lost 6 bases, and 7 bases had no gene match. The germline gives CDR1 SNHLY, CDR2 FYNNEI. This CDR3 is built from 14 residues.

This clone showed up just a few times. The chain recombines TRBV27 with TRBJ2-3, with TRBD1 matching 7 bases. The J segment lost 4 bases and the V segment lost 2 bases, leaving 3 bases of the junction unmatched. From germline, CDR1 is MNHEY and CDR2 SMNVEV (reference sequence). The length of the CDR3 is 14 residues. The CDR3 here is CASSLRQGADTQYF. DNA of the CDR3: TGTGCCAGCAGTTTAAGGCAGGGGGCAGATACGCAGTATTTT.